Detailed here is one T cell receptor (beta chain). This clonotype was seen ten or more times. The clone's antigen remains unknown. The input lacks base qualities; no much larger clone sits a single base away. Every donor in the study was a healthy Caucasian. The twin cohort comprised three pairs of female monozygotic twins, all aged roughly 18 to 30 years. Positive isolation kits from Invitrogen were used to isolate CD4+ and CD8+ T cell populations. Libraries came from 5' RACE. Reads for this sample came from an Illumina HiSeq 2000. A universal primer binding site was introduced by template switching, and a unique molecular identifier was present in the final cDNA, enabling accurate counting of TCR cDNA molecules. Specific primers in the conserved constant-segment region were used to synthesize first-strand cDNA for the TCR alpha and beta chains. To control for contamination, every cDNA library carried two barcodes: a SMART-Mk sample barcode plus Illumina barcodes. TruSeq adapter sequences, together with Illumina sample barcodes, were added in two successive PCR steps. The TCR alpha and beta cDNA libraries were sequenced on the Illumina HiSeq platform using custom primers. Processing in the source paper ran as follows. Unique molecular identifiers were extracted from raw reads with MiGEC, and CDR3 positions were determined with MiXCR. Recombination models were inferred per individual with the repgenHMM and IGoR tools using an EM algorithm. Shared clonotype analysis was performed with the tcR package in R, normalizing sharing by the product of cloneset sizes. Out-of-frame nonproductive sequences were analyzed to study raw recombination free of thymic and clonal selection effects. The public reads were run again by TCRdb, first through fastp at Q25 and then through MiXCR, and only productive beta chains were kept. When rows share a CDR3 protein, they turn into one entry using the most common DNA and genes. In this record, the V and J calls reflect TCRdb's handling and not the investigators' own analysis. The sample table lists under 300,000 distinct CDR3 sequences, over 5.5% of them with a count of one. The ten largest clones add up to just over 14% of the sample.

This entry comes from a study of identical twins (dated by TCRdb to the mid-2010s). At the level of the whole study: The study deep-sequenced TCR alpha and beta repertoires from monozygotic twins, unrelated adults of various ages and cord blood to test whether fetal clonotypes persist. To rule out contamination, the twin experiments were replicated at different times with different library preparation protocols. General conclusions and limits of the study: Zero-insertion analyses could be partly confounded by invariant T cells such as MAIT and iNKT, although diverse VJ usage argued against such confounding for most clonotypes. Fewer insertions were carried by abundant cord blood beta clonotypes, a similar but weaker trend appeared in young adult naive repertoires, and no such trend appeared in memory repertoires. Excess twin sharing in beta out-of-frame sequences was weaker because fewer shared sequences lowered the signal-to-noise ratio. Because the same donors could not be followed over many years, the conclusions depended on cross-sectional statistical analysis. Compared with coincidental sharing between unrelated individuals, out-of-frame TCR alpha sequences shared between twins had an excess of sequences with low generation probability. Recombination models systematically underestimated out-of-frame TCR alpha sharing in monozygotic twins but agreed with sharing between unrelated individuals.

The same sample was also used in a study of T cells expressing NK-cell markers. Drawing on the second study: Three sorted T-cell subsets (CD3+CD56+NKG2C+, CD3+CD56+NKG2C- and CD3+CD56-NKG2C+) from seven to nine donors had their TCR beta-chain repertoires profiled. Among the eight sequenced donors, seven were HCMV-seropositive and one was HCMV-seronegative. In several experiments an anti-gammadeltaTCR antibody was added to restrict sorting to alphabetaTCR-expressing T cells. In 5 to 7 donors, the dominant CD3+CD56+NKG2C+ clonotypes ranked among the top 10 CD8+ clonotypes, making up roughly 1.0-8% of CD8+ T cells. Those dominant clonotypes were again the most abundant among CD3+CD56-NKG2C+ cells in a few donors, at roughly 28.3-60.1%. Whether the expanded NKG2C-expressing T cell clones were specific for HCMV antigens remained unclear. The eight sequenced donors were randomly selected healthy volunteers, three men and five women. To determine HCMV serostatus, a commercial ELISA kit was used to detect HCMV-specific IgG in serum. Reads were demultiplexed and grouped by UMI with MIGEC, and clonotypes were assembled and quantified with MiTCR. Only TCR cDNA sequences supported by at least two reads were kept to exclude erroneous sequences. The tcR package was used for downstream repertoire analysis, and clonotypes were matched across fractions by CDR3 nucleotide sequence plus V segment. VDJmatch was used to annotate antigen specificity against VDJdb, with one amino acid substitution allowed in CDR3.

The sequence was obtained from a woman aged 18-29 years in good health. The sequenced material came from CD8+ T cells sorted from blood.

The sequenced DNA is TGCAGCGTTGAACTCGGGACTGCCAGCTCCTACGAGCAGTACTTC. Translated, it gives CSVELGTASSYEQYF. Recombination linked TRBV29-1 to TRBJ2-7; a tentative D match to TRBD2 spans 6 bases. V is cut by 2 bases and J by 0 bases, and the space between the germline ends is 14 bases. The CDR3 contains 15 residues, cysteine and phenylalanine counted. Only the CDR3 region is kept as DNA, spanning 45 bases read in frame from base 1. Taken from the germline V gene, the CDR1 and CDR2 loops are SQVTM and ANQGSEA.